The clone carrying this T cell receptor beta chain showed up just a few times. This record comes from a study of T cells in Graves' hyperthyroidism and ophthalmopathy. From RNA transcripts, TCR beta CDR3 regions were amplified. Primed by the HTBI set, a first-round RT-PCR was run on the TCR CDR3. TCRdb independently ran MiXCR on the multiplex PCR reads; one entry per CDR3 protein. The sample lists roughly 570,000 distinct CDR3 sequences, approximately 44% occurring once. Sequenced input: peripheral blood or thyroid tissue (not recorded which). This sequence originates from an adult woman with Graves' disease, either hyperthyroidism or ophthalmopathy (not recorded which).

This CDR3 reads CSARGTRLNQPQHF. CDR3 sequence (DNA): TGCAGTGCTCGCGGGACACGGTTAAACCAGCCCCAGCATTTT. The V gene is TRBV20-1, the J gene TRBJ1-5; perhaps TRBD1 as D (6 bases). Trimming stripped 5 bases from V and 7 bases from J, with 18 bases between. The CDR3 is 14 amino acids. Germline-derived CDR1 and CDR2 are DFQATT and SNEGSKA (reference sequence).